This T cell receptor beta chain comes out of a study of blood T cell repertoires in COVID-19. Whole-study context: Specimens from acute and convalescent COVID-19 originated in the United States, Italy and Spain. The analysed material was cDNA or gDNA that came from T cells, B-cell-depleted T cells, or PBMCs.

Per the authors' pipeline: Reference gene primer amplification gave estimated nucleated cell counts. Sequencing used immunoSEQ multiplex PCR; TCRdb keeps in-frame clones, though not all of them. The V and J calls and clone size were taken over from that table, and D and trimming were inferred from the DNA. Of about 80,000 clones in the sample, roughly 80% are singletons; the top ten hold around a third. The CDR3 is 14 residues long. V was shortened by 1 base and J by 0 bases, with 3 bases between the two germline ends. CDR1 is LNHDA and CDR2 is SQIVND in the germline V gene (reference sequence). This clone was observed once.

This chain uses TRBV19 with TRBJ2-2; D is unresolved. This receptor was obtained from a woman aged 70-85 years with acute or convalescent COVID-19. The sample taken for sequencing was peripheral blood. DNA for the CDR3: TGTGCCAGTAGTATAGCTGCGAACACCGGGGAGCTGTTTTTT. Encoded protein: CASSIAANTGELFF.